This is a list of T cell receptor beta chains from one sample in a study of Graves' ophthalmopathy and Graves' hyperthyroidism. One entry per CDR3 protein results from TCRdb running MiXCR on the multiplex PCR reads. The repertoire holds a few hundred thousand distinct CDR3 sequences, with 17% as singletons. The specimen sequenced was peripheral blood. Every receptor here comes from an adult man with Graves' ophthalmopathy. Both conserved end residues are part of each CDR3. Fields, in order: J gene, V gene, D gene, CDR3 protein. A D gene is named only where the DNA matches it firmly.

TRBJ2-5	TRBV9	TRBD2	CASSVAGTSGRETQYF
TRBJ1-1	TRBV18	-	CASSPRTAENTEAFF
TRBJ1-5	TRBV27	-	CASSLYGFNQPQHF
TRBJ2-5	TRBV29-1	-	CSVAWGRQETQYF
TRBJ1-5	TRBV19	-	CASRPREGYSNQPQHF
TRBJ2-5	TRBV11-2	-	CASSLASDQETQYF
TRBJ2-2	TRBV20-1	TRBD1	CSAQNAGQGNTGELFF
TRBJ2-7	TRBV6-5	TRBD1	CASSWGQISYGEQYF
TRBJ1-1	TRBV5-1	-	CASSLEPLNTEAFF
TRBJ1-5	TRBV27	-	CASSSRGGNQPQHF
TRBJ2-7	TRBV11-1	-	CASSTRRAGAYEQYF
TRBJ1-2	TRBV28	-	CASSYRVGGYTF
TRBJ2-3	TRBV12-3/TRBV12-4	-	CASSFQGGTDTQYF
TRBJ1-1	TRBV5-1	-	CASSLVGRVGTEAFF
TRBJ1-5	TRBV6-2/TRBV6-3	TRBD1	CASSPGQGINQPQHF
TRBJ1-3	TRBV2	-	CASRDGGSSGNTIYF
TRBJ1-1	TRBV28	TRBD1	CAGGTGRNTEAFF
TRBJ1-2	TRBV9	-	CASSLQAGRPNYGYTF
TRBJ2-4	TRBV19	TRBD2	CASSRSGGGGGIQYF
TRBJ1-3	TRBV11-2	-	CASSRFSSGNTIYF
TRBJ1-2	TRBV7-2	TRBD1	CASSLYGQDRVNGYTF
TRBJ1-5	TRBV6-2/TRBV6-3	-	CASSYSVLSNQPQHF
TRBJ1-5	TRBV19	TRBD1	CASSTGQAGQPQHF
TRBJ1-2	TRBV12-3/TRBV12-4	-	CASRSGLDYTF